These 18 T cell receptor beta chains share one sample of origin, sequenced in a study of CD8+ T cells in alopecia areata. In each case, RNA was isolated and then reverse transcribed into cDNA as the sequencing template. Measured with immunoSEQ multiplex PCR; TCRdb has only the in-frame clones, and not every one. Here the sample spans hundreds of thousands of clones, approximately 72% being singletons. Treatment in this sample: oral pan-JAK inhibitor, 5-10 mg twice daily. The sample in question was CD4+ T cells sorted from blood, obtained at week 44, from a patient treated with tofacitinib. The receptors come from a human donor with alopecia areata.

V is TRBV9 and J is TRBJ1-2; 7 bases match TRBD1. The germline V gene encodes CDR1 SGDLS and CDR2 YYNGEE. This CDR3 contains 12 residues. The V gene end was trimmed by 4 bases and the J gene end by 8 bases; junction bases not matched to a gene: 5. The CDR3 reads CASSPRGGGYTF. The CDR3 nucleotides are TGTGCCAGCAGCCCCCGAGGGGGCGGCTACACCTTC.

The V and J genes are TRBV18 and TRBJ1-1; 7 bases fit TRBD1. The CDR3 extends over 15 amino acids. The germline V gene has CDR1 KGHSH and CDR2 LQKENI. Trimming removed 2 bases from V and 5 bases from J; junction bases left unmatched: 8. Here the CDR3 reads CASSPEFGRGTEAFF. The CDR3 DNA sequence: TGTGCCAGCTCACCAGAGTTTGGCAGGGGGACTGAAGCTTTCTTT. Full variable domain (missing parts from reference TRBV18 and TRBJ1-1): NAGVMQNPRHLVRRRGQEARLRCSPMKGHSHVYWYRQLPEEGLKFMVYLQKENIIDESGMPKERFSAEFPKEGPSILRIQQVVRGDSAAYFCASSPEFGRGTEAFFGQGTRLTVV.

The rearrangement uses TRBV6-1 and TRBJ1-2, with TRBD1 matching 10 bases. Germline CDR1 and CDR2: MNHNS and SASEGT. V shed 0 bases, J shed 4 bases, and the junction held 5 bases outside the gene matches. The CDR3 extends over 16 amino acids. This CDR3 is CASSEATGGDLYGYTF. The CDR3 coding sequence is TGTGCCAGCAGTGAAGCGACAGGGGGCGACCTCTATGGCTACACCTTC.

The chain employs TRBV2 and TRBJ1-6, with no clear D. The germline gives CDR1 SNHLY, CDR2 FYNNEI. CDR3 length equals 14 residues. The V and J ends lost 7 bases and 5 bases respectively, with 12 bases between them. CDR3 in DNA: TGTGCCAGCATAGTAAAGGTCAATAATTCACCCCTCCACTTT. Its protein is CASIVKVNNSPLHF.

Notes on this clone: A read error may produce the germline difference seen at one junction end. In DNA, the CDR3 is TGTGCCAGCACACCCGGGTTGGGGAACACTGAAGCTTTCTTT. This translates into CASTPGLGNTEAFF. The V call is TRBV18, the J call TRBJ1-1; D is unclear. The CDR3 length is 14 residues. Germline V CDR1 and CDR2: KGHSH, LQKENI. Drawing the rest from reference TRBV18 and TRBJ1-1, the complete variable domain is NAGVMQNPRHLVRRRGQEARLRCSPMKGHSHVYWYRQLPEEGLKFMVYLQKENIIDESGMPKERFSAEFPKEGPSILRIQQVVRGDSAAYFCASTPGLGNTEAFFGQGTRLTVV.

The V and J genes are TRBV7-2 and TRBJ1-1, with 8 bases lining up with TRBD1. The CDR3 extends over 14 amino acids. Losses at the gene ends were 5 bases for V and 5 bases for J; bases not matched to a gene: 7. Germline V CDR1 and CDR2: SGHTA, FQGNSA. CDR3 amino acids: CASSIQGARTEAFF. The CDR3 DNA is TGTGCCAGCAGCATTCAGGGGGCGAGGACTGAAGCTTTCTTT.

The rearrangement uses TRBV4-3 and TRBJ2-6; D is unresolved. Trimming removed 0 bases at V and 2 bases at J, with 8 bases between. Germline V gene sequence: CDR1 LGHNA, CDR2 YSLEER. The CDR3 has 16 amino acids. Written as DNA, the CDR3 is TGCGCCAGCAGCCAAGACCCAGTCCCTGGGGCCAACGTCCTGACTTTC. This encodes CASSQDPVPGANVLTF.

The chain couples TRBV7-2 to TRBJ1-2; 7 bases are shared with TRBD1. Trimming took 4 bases from V and 8 from J; bases not matched to a gene: 10. Germline loops: CDR1 SGHTA, CDR2 FQGNSA. This CDR3 region has 14 residues. For the CDR3, the DNA is TGTGCCAGCAGCTCCGGGACAGCCGGGAGGGGCTACACCTTC. Translated, it gives CASSSGTAGRGYTF.

This clone appeared a few times. V and J are TRBV2 and TRBJ2-1, with TRBD1 matching over 7 bases. This CDR3 comprises 16 residues. The junction had 9 bases not matched to a gene; V was cut back by 7 bases and J by 0 bases. Germline CDR1 and CDR2: SNHLY and FYNNEI. CDR3 coding DNA: TGTGCCAGCACCCCTTCCGGGACAGTCTCCTACAATGAGCAGTTCTTC. This codes for CASTPSGTVSYNEQFF. The complete variable domain, with remaining parts taken from reference TRBV2 and TRBJ2-1, reads EPEVTQTPSHQVTQMGQEVILRCVPISNHLYFYWYRQILGQKVEFLVSFYNNEISEKSEIFDDQFSVERPDGSNFTLKIRSTKLEDSAMYFCASTPSGTVSYNEQFFGPGTRLTVL.

V is TRBV7-3 and J is TRBJ2-7, with 12 bases that match TRBD1. CDR3 size: 16 residues. The germline V gene has CDR1 SGHTA and CDR2 FQGTGA. Trimming removed 4 bases from V and 4 bases from J; junction bases left unmatched: 8. The CDR3 DNA sequence: TGTGCCAGCAGCTCCCGGGACAGGGGGCTTGAGTACGAGCAGTACTTC. Encoded protein: CASSSRDRGLEYEQYF.

This rearrangement joins TRBV18 to TRBJ2-5; maybe TRBD2 (6 bases). The germline V gene has CDR1 KGHSH and CDR2 LQKENI. V was shortened by 8 bases and J by 5 bases, with 12 bases between the two germline ends. CDR3 size: 12 residues. The CDR3 region is CASARDSETQYF. The CDR3, as DNA: TGTGCCAGCGCCCGGGACTCGGAGACCCAGTACTTC.

The table lists this clone with a few counts. The CDR3 DNA reads TGTGCCTGGACAATCAGGGGCGCAAGCACAGATACGCAGTATTTT. Translation: CAWTIRGASTDTQYF. The chain carries TRBV30 and TRBJ2-3; tentative D call: TRBD1 (6 bases). Trimming took 4 bases from V and 0 from J, leaving 14 bases between them. Germline V gives CDR1 GTSNPN, CDR2 SVGIG (reference sequence). This CDR3 has 15 amino acids.

The rearrangement uses TRBV29-1 and TRBJ1-1; tentatively, D is TRBD1 (5 bases). Trimming took off 0 bases at V and 6 bases at J, with 20 bases between the two ends. This CDR3 is 16 amino acids long. From germline, CDR1 is SQVTM and CDR2 ANQGSEA. CDR3 loop: CSVEDGGAKGFPEAFF. The CDR3 DNA is TGCAGCGTTGAAGATGGTGGGGCCAAGGGGTTTCCTGAAGCTTTCTTT.

This clone showed up just once. This sample also contains other DNA sequences that code for the same CDR3. The V and J genes are TRBV20-1 and TRBJ1-2; D is undetermined. The germline V and J ends were trimmed by 3 bases and 4 bases, with 6 bases remaining between them. There are 11 residues in the CDR3. CDR1 is DFQATT and CDR2 is SNEGSKA in the germline V gene (reference sequence). The CDR3 DNA reads as TGCAGTGCTAGTGACGGCTATGGCTACACCTTC. It is translated as CSASDGYGYTF.

This chain links TRBV4-3 with TRBJ1-4, with a weak D call TRBD1 (5 bases). Trimming removed 0 bases from V and 3 bases from J, with 11 bases in between. There are 16 residues in the CDR3. From germline, CDR1 is LGHNA and CDR2 YSLEER. CDR3 sequence reads: CASSQDGRGPNEKLFF. The CDR3 nucleotides are TGCGCCAGCAGCCAAGATGGGAGGGGCCCTAATGAAAAACTGTTTTTT.

This sequence joins TRBV4-1 and TRBJ1-6, with D maybe TRBD1 (5 bases). The germline gives CDR1 MGHRA, CDR2 YSYEKL. The V end was cut by 0 bases, the J end by 7 bases, with 7 bases between. The CDR3 is 14 amino acids. CDR3 bases: TGCGCCAGCAGCCAAGACAGGGCGAATTCACCCCTCCACTTT. Its translation: CASSQDRANSPLHF.

This sequence joins TRBV7-2 and TRBJ2-3; the match to TRBD2 covers 8 bases. Germline CDR1 reads SGHTA; CDR2 reads FQGNSA. After removal of 5 bases from V and 1 base from J, the junction contained 5 bases not matched to a gene. This CDR3 spans 15 amino acids. CDR3 in DNA: TGTGCCAGCAGCCGGCGGGGGGCGGGCACAGATACGCAGTATTTT. It specifies CASSRRGAGTDTQYF.

The V gene is TRBV7-8, the J gene TRBJ2-5, with 7 bases lining up with TRBD1. The germline CDR1 and CDR2 sequences are SGHVS and FQNEAQ. This CDR3 comprises 16 residues. V was pared by 6 bases and J by 5 bases, with 15 bases of the junction left unmatched. As DNA, the CDR3 is TGTGCCAGCAGAGTAGCCGGGACAGCGACGCGGGAGACCCAGTACTTC. Translating gives CASRVAGTATRETQYF.